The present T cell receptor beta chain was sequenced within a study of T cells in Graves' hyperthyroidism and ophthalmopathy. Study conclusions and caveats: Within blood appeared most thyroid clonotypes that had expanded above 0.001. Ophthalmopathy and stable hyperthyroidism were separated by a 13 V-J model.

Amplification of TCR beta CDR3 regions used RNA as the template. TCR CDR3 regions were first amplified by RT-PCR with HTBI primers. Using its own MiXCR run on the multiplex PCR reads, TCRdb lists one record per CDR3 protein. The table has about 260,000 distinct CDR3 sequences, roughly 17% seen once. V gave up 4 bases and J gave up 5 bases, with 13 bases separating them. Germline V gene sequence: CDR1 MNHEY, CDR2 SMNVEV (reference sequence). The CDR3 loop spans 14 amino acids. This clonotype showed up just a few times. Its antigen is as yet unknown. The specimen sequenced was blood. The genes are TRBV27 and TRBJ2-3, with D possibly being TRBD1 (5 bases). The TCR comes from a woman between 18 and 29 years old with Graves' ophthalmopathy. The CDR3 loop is CASSSPAGLDTQYF. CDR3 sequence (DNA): TGTGCCAGCAGTTCGCCCGCAGGGTTAGATACGCAGTATTTT.